These 27 T cell receptor beta chains originate from one sample sequenced in a study of beta chain features in type 1 diabetes listed by TCRdb under 2018. The method behind the library was the immunoSEQ multiplex PCR assay. All of the isolated RNA was reverse transcribed with the High Capacity cDNA Reverse Transcription Kit, so expressed TCRB transcripts were sequenced. TCRdb re-hosts the immuneACCESS table, in-frame sequences only. Its copies lack some clones; in the studies checked, an unresolved V gene accounts for under half of them, and the cause for the rest is not known. This sample lists 680,000 or so clones; around an eighth were detected once. 0.022% of the sample comes from the top ten. Their antigens remain unidentified. The full study reports these points: In all four CD4+ subsets, TCRB CDR3 length was moderately but significantly shorter in type 1 diabetes patients.

The sequenced sample was naive CD4+ T cells from blood. Read against the paper, the sample's cell subset or site label means: true naive CD4+ T cells. All receptors derive from a man between 18 and 29 years old with type 1 diabetes.

This clone was observed a handful of times. The same CDR3 also results from other DNA sequences found in this sample. This chain uses TRBV30 with TRBJ1-4, with unresolved D. V shed 1 base and J shed 4 bases, with 4 bases lying between them. This CDR3 is built from 12 residues. Germline V CDR1 and CDR2: GTSNPN, SVGIG (reference sequence). The CDR3 DNA reads as TGTGCCTGGAGTGGCGGTAATGAAAAACTGTTTTTT. It translates to CAWSGGNEKLFF.

V and J are TRBV18 and TRBJ2-3, with TRBD2 matching 7 bases. The J segment lost 3 bases and the V segment lost 4 bases, leaving 1 base of the junction unmatched. The germline V gene has CDR1 KGHSH and CDR2 LQKENI. The CDR3 has 13 residues. In nucleotides, the CDR3 is TGTGCCAGCTCACGGACTAGTACAGATACGCAGTATTTT. It is translated as CASSRTSTDTQYF.

The chain combines TRBV5-1 with TRBJ2-5; D is unresolved. The CDR3 covers 14 residues. Germline lookup yields CDR1 SGHRS and CDR2 YFSETQ. Trimming cost V 0 bases and J 2 bases, with 8 bases left between them. This CDR3 reads CASSLARQQETQYF. The CDR3 DNA follows: TGCGCCAGCAGCTTGGCTAGGCAGCAAGAGACCCAGTACTTC.

The count of this clone is one. The chain combines TRBV13 with TRBJ2-7; D gene ambiguous. There are 12 residues in the CDR3. Trimming removed 5 bases at V and 6 bases at J, with 11 bases between. Germline CDR1 and CDR2: PRHDT and FYEKMQ (reference sequence). The CDR3 nucleotides are TGTGCCAGCAGCGCACGTCTCTTCGAGCAGTACTTC. This codes for CASSARLFEQYF. The whole variable domain, filled in from reference TRBV13 and TRBJ2-7, reads AAGVIQSPRHLIKEKRETATLKCYPIPRHDTVYWYQQGPGQDPQFLISFYEKMQSDKGSIPDRFSAQQFSDYHSELNMSSLELGDSALYFCASSARLFEQYFGPGTRLTVT.

The rearrangement uses TRBV30 and TRBJ1-1, with 7 positions matching TRBD1. After removal of 7 bases from V and 0 bases from J, the junction contained 11 bases not matched to a gene. The CDR3 runs to 15 residues. Germline values: CDR1 GTSNPN, CDR2 SVGIG (reference sequence). CDR3 nucleotide sequence: TGTGCCTCATCTCGAGGGGGGACAGTGAACACTGAAGCTTTCTTT. It specifies CASSRGGTVNTEAFF.

The chain links TRBV7-2 to TRBJ1-5; D call uncertain. The CDR3 length is 14 residues. The V gene's germline CDR1 is SGHTA and CDR2 FQGNSA. Trimming pared 5 bases from V and 0 bases from J, leaving 8 bases between. The CDR3 DNA reads TGTGCCAGCAGCCAAGGATATAGCAATCAGCCCCAGCATTTT. It encodes CASSQGYSNQPQHF. Looking up the rest from reference TRBV7-2 and TRBJ1-5 gives the full variable domain: GAGVSQSPSNKVTEKGKDVELRCDPISGHTALYWYRQSLGQGLEFLIYFQGNSAPDKSGLPSDRFSAERTGGSVSTLTIQRTQQEDSAVYLCASSQGYSNQPQHFGDGTRLSIL.

CDR3 nucleotides: TGTGCCAGCAGCAGCTTTACCGGGGCCAACGTCCTGACTTTC. Amino acids: CASSSFTGANVLTF. The V call is TRBV5-5, the J call TRBJ2-6, with D uncertain. Germline V gives CDR1 SGHKS, CDR2 YYEKEE (reference sequence). V lost 4 bases and J lost 4, with 9 bases in between. The CDR3 consists of 14 residues.

The chain joins TRBV7-9 to TRBJ2-2; 10 nucleotides agree with TRBD2. Looked up from germline, CDR1 is SEHNR and CDR2 is FQNEAQ (reference sequence). The CDR3 has 16 amino acids. Trimming cost V 4 bases and J 5 bases; bases outside gene matches: 7. The CDR3 DNA reads TGTGCCAGCAGCTCCAGACTAGCGGGTGGGACCGGGGAGCTGTTTTTT. The encoded protein is CASSSRLAGGTGELFF.

This clone was seen more than once but under ten times. The V and J genes are TRBV7-8 and TRBJ1-1; perhaps TRBD1 as D (6 bases). CDR1 and CDR2 (germline): SGHVS, FQNEAQ. V shed 5 bases and J shed 1 base, with 8 bases lying between them. CDR3 size: 13 residues. CDR3 amino acids: CASSPTGNTEAFF. The CDR3 bases are TGTGCCAGCAGCCCGACAGGGAACACTGAAGCTTTCTTT. The entire variable domain, with the rest obtained from reference TRBV7-8 and TRBJ1-1, is as follows: GAGVSQSPRYKVAKRGQDVALRCDPISGHVSLFWYQQALGQGPEFLTYFQNEAQLDKSGLPSDRFFAERPEGSVSTLKIQRTQQEDSAVYLCASSPTGNTEAFFGQGTRLTVV.

This clone was picked up a small number of times. CDR3 protein: CASSLAAGHEKLFF. DNA for the CDR3: TGTGCCAGCAGCTTAGCAGCGGGACATGAAAAACTGTTTTTT. The chain carries TRBV7-9 and TRBJ1-4; D might be TRBD1 (5 bases). The V gene lost 0 bases and the J gene lost 6 bases, with 8 bases spanning the gap. The CDR3 spans 14 residues. CDR1 and CDR2 from the germline V gene are SEHNR and FQNEAQ (reference sequence).

In its sample, this clone was seen a few times. This chain connects TRBV20-1 to TRBJ2-1; no definite D call. Germline V gives CDR1 DFQATT, CDR2 SNEGSKA (reference sequence). V was cut by 5 bases and J by 12 bases, with 14 bases left in between. The CDR3 runs to 11 residues. CDR3 DNA: TGCAGTGCTCCCGACCTCACGGGGCAGTTCTTC. Translating gives CSAPDLTGQFF.

This clone turned up a few times. V and J are TRBV10-3 and TRBJ2-3; 10 nucleotides line up with TRBD2. With V trimmed by 6 bases and J by 5 bases, 11 bases remained unmatched. The CDR3 loop spans 16 amino acids. Germline CDR1 reads ENHRY; CDR2 reads SYGVKD. The CDR3 reads CAIRSSSGGPGDTQYF. The CDR3 region has the DNA TGTGCCATCAGATCATCTAGCGGGGGCCCGGGAGATACGCAGTATTTT.

This chain connects TRBV27 to TRBJ2-3; TRBD2 agrees at 10 bases. This CDR3 has 15 residues. V trimming: 3 bases; J trimming: 1 base; junction bases outside the gene matches: 1. Germline V gene data show CDR1 as MNHEY and CDR2 as SMNVEV (reference sequence). In DNA form, the CDR3 reads TGTGCCAGCAGTTTCGGACTAGCGGGCACAGATACGCAGTATTTT. It specifies CASSFGLAGTDTQYF.

The chain uses TRBV10-3 and TRBJ2-7; 9 bases align to TRBD1. The CDR3 loop spans 13 amino acids. Germline values: CDR1 ENHRY, CDR2 SYGVKD. V dropped 2 bases and J dropped 7; count of bases not matched to a gene: 3. DNA of the CDR3: TGTGCCATCAGTGAGGGGACAGGGCAAGAGCAGTACTTC. This gives the protein CAISEGTGQEQYF.

This clone has more than one count but fewer than ten. V gene TRBV7-9 combines with J gene TRBJ2-3, with D perhaps matching TRBD2 (7 bases). Germline V CDR1 and CDR2: SEHNR, FQNEAQ (reference sequence). V lost 6 bases, J lost 6 bases, and 22 bases lay in between. The CDR3 is 16 residues long. CDR3: CASSRSRGAPRDTQYF. The CDR3 DNA is TGTGCCAGCAGTCGGAGCCGGGGGGCCCCCCGGGATACGCAGTATTTT.

The chain joins TRBV30 to TRBJ1-2; the D gene is possibly TRBD1 (6 bases). Germline V gene sequence: CDR1 GTSNPN, CDR2 SVGIG (reference sequence). Trimming stripped 1 base from V and 6 bases from J, with 9 bases between. The CDR3 length is 12 residues. CDR3: CAWSGSGDGYTF. The CDR3 bases are TGTGCCTGGAGTGGATCAGGGGATGGCTACACCTTC.

The table lists this clone with a few counts. DNA of the CDR3: TGTGCCAGCAGCGGACTAGCGGGGAACACAGATACGCAGTATTTT. Translated, it gives CASSGLAGNTDTQYF. The genes are TRBV2 and TRBJ2-3; the match to TRBD2 covers 12 bases. Germline V gives CDR1 SNHLY, CDR2 FYNNEI. V was pared by 6 bases and J by 2 bases, with 3 bases of the junction left unmatched. The CDR3 covers 15 residues.

V is TRBV6-5 and J is TRBJ2-7; D is uncertain. CDR1 MNHEY and CDR2 SVGAGI come from the germline V gene. Trimming pared 5 bases from V and 5 bases from J, leaving 19 bases between. The CDR3 extends over 15 amino acids. CDR3 DNA sequence: TGTGCCAGCAGTAGACAAATCGGGTTAGGCGACGAGCAGTACTTC. It is translated as CASSRQIGLGDEQYF.

This clone has more than one count but fewer than ten. V usage is TRBV11-2 and J usage is TRBJ2-7; 7 bases match TRBD1. V was clipped by 6 bases and J by 4 bases; unmatched bases: 12. Per the germline V gene, CDR1 is SGHAT and CDR2 is FQNNGV. The CDR3 is 15 amino acids. This CDR3 is CASRHIRDSLYEQYF. Written as DNA, the CDR3 is TGTGCCAGCAGACACATCCGGGACAGCCTATACGAGCAGTACTTC.

This clone was counted only a few times. The chain is built from TRBV11-2 and TRBJ2-7; tentative D call: TRBD1 (5 bases). CDR1 SGHAT and CDR2 FQNNGV come from the germline V gene. Trimming pared 1 base from V and 7 bases from J, leaving 14 bases between. The length of the CDR3 is 14 residues. This CDR3 reads CASSLVYERGEQYF. In DNA, the CDR3 is TGTGCCAGCAGCTTAGTCTACGAAAGGGGAGAGCAGTACTTC.

This clone was counted between two and nine times. J is TRBJ1-3 and V is TRBV29-1; D perhaps matches TRBD1 (5 bases). CDR1 and CDR2 (germline): SQVTM, ANQGSEA. Trimming pared 6 bases from V and 0 bases from J, leaving 9 bases between. The CDR3 is made up of 13 amino acids. The CDR3 spells CSVQGVSGNTIYF. DNA of the CDR3: TGCAGCGTCCAAGGGGTCTCTGGAAACACCATATATTTT.

In its sample, this clone was seen a few times. V gene TRBV5-1 combines with J gene TRBJ1-5; 10 nucleotides match TRBD1. V dropped 4 bases and J dropped 6; count of bases not matched to a gene: 7. There are 15 residues in the CDR3. The V gene's germline CDR1 is SGHRS and CDR2 YFSETQ. CDR3 DNA: TGCGCCAGCAGCGCCGGGACAGGGGAAGGTCAGCCCCAGCATTTT. It encodes CASSAGTGEGQPQHF.

This clone was seen a handful of times. The chain is built from TRBV7-7 and TRBJ2-5; 9 nucleotides agree with TRBD1. Germline CDR1 SSHAT, CDR2 FNYEAQ (reference sequence). With V trimmed by 5 bases and J by 4 bases, 8 bases remained unmatched. The CDR3 consists of 15 residues. The DNA for the CDR3 is TGTGCCAGCAGCCCCGCCGGGACAGGGCTAGAGACCCAGTACTTC. This gives the protein CASSPAGTGLETQYF.

The sample holds a few counts of this clone. The chain links TRBV6-4 to TRBJ2-6; D perhaps matches TRBD2 (5 bases). Germline V gives CDR1 MRHNA, CDR2 SNTAGT. This CDR3 is built from 13 residues. V dropped 6 bases and J dropped 4 bases, with 7 bases sitting between them. CDR3 nucleotide sequence: TGTGCCAGCAGAGCGGCGGGGGCCAACGTCCTGACTTTC. Amino acids: CASRAAGANVLTF.

This clone was seen more than once but under ten times. This chain uses TRBV25-1 with TRBJ1-1; D might be TRBD1 (6 bases). Trimming shortened V by 4 bases and J by 1 base, and 10 bases separated the two germline ends. Germline V CDR1 and CDR2: MGHDK, SYGVNS. This CDR3 has 14 amino acids. CDR3: CASSAGVKNTEAFF. CDR3 nucleotide sequence: TGTGCCAGCAGTGCAGGGGTGAAGAACACTGAAGCTTTCTTT.

The genes are TRBV5-1 and TRBJ2-5, with D possibly TRBD2 on 7 matching bases. CDR1 and CDR2 from the germline V gene are SGHRS and YFSETQ. The germline V and J ends were trimmed by 7 bases and 1 base, with 14 bases remaining between them. CDR3 length: 14 amino acids. Here the CDR3 DNA reads TGCGCCAGCGGACTAGGAGGGGGCCAAGAGACCCAGTACTTC. It encodes CASGLGGGQETQYF.

V and J are TRBV2 and TRBJ2-1; D is possibly TRBD2 (5 bases). Trimming left V 1 base short and J 1 base short, with 8 bases between. CDR1 is SNHLY, CDR2 FYNNEI, per germline. The CDR3 runs to 15 residues. CDR3 loop: CASSEGLASYNEQFF. Written as DNA, the CDR3 is TGTGCCAGCAGTGAAGGGCTAGCATCCTACAATGAGCAGTTCTTC. Filled out from reference TRBV2 and TRBJ2-1, the complete variable domain reads EPEVTQTPSHQVTQMGQEVILRCVPISNHLYFYWYRQILGQKVEFLVSFYNNEISEKSEIFDDQFSVERPDGSNFTLKIRSTKLEDSAMYFCASSEGLASYNEQFFGPGTRLTVL.